The 32 T cell receptor beta chains given below trace back to one sample, sequenced in a study of graft-versus-host responses after intestinal transplantation. Their antigens remain unidentified. Profiled with immunoSEQ multiplex PCR; TCRdb holds only in-frame clones, not every one. In the table there are approximately 76,000 clones, over 75% of which are singletons. The material sequenced was unstimulated CD4+ T cells sorted from spleen or lymph node cells, taken before transplant. These TCRs come from a human donor who was the organ donor for an intestinal transplant.

Only a few counts were recorded for this clone. This chain joins TRBV28 and TRBJ1-4; TRBD1 aligns across 7 bases. V dropped 4 bases and J dropped 0; count of bases not matched to a gene: 2. The CDR3 totals 15 residues. CDR1 is MDHEN, CDR2 SYDVKM, per germline. The CDR3 nucleotides are TGTGCCAGCAGTTACAGGGGAGCAACTAATGAAAAACTGTTTTTT. Its translation is CASSYRGATNEKLFF. The whole variable domain, remainder taken from reference TRBV28 and TRBJ1-4, is DVKVTQSSRYLVKRTGEKVFLECVQDMDHENMFWYRQDPGLGLRLIYFSYDVKMKEKGDIPEGYSVSREKKERFSLILESASTNQTSMYLCASSYRGATNEKLFFGSGTQLSVL.

Details on this clone: Other nucleotide sequences in the sample specify the same CDR3. The rearrangement uses TRBV9 and TRBJ2-2; D gene unclear. CDR1 and CDR2 (germline): SGDLS, YYNGEE. Trimming removed 0 bases from V and 0 bases from J, with 6 bases in between. This CDR3 is built from 15 residues. The CDR3: CASSVGQTNTGELFF. The CDR3 bases are TGTGCCAGCAGCGTAGGTCAGACGAACACCGGGGAGCTGTTTTTT.

The V gene is TRBV10-3, the J gene TRBJ1-5; 7 bases are shared with TRBD1. The CDR3 runs 15 residues. The germline gives CDR1 ENHRY, CDR2 SYGVKD. V shed 0 bases and J 4 bases; nucleotides not matched to a gene: 3. CDR3 coding DNA: TGTGCCATCAGTGAGTCGGGCAGGGGGAATCAGCCCCAGCATTTT. Translated: CAISESGRGNQPQHF.

Only one count was recorded for this clone. This rearrangement joins TRBV28 to TRBJ1-1; the D gene is possibly TRBD1 (5 bases). The CDR3 runs 15 residues. The V and J ends lost 9 bases and 0 bases respectively, with 17 bases between them. The germline V gene has CDR1 MDHEN and CDR2 SYDVKM. CDR3 protein: CASLTPGGVNTEAFF. In DNA, the CDR3 is TGTGCCAGTCTAACCCCGGGGGGGGTGAACACTGAAGCTTTCTTT.

The chain couples TRBV6-1 to TRBJ2-3; 8 nucleotides align to TRBD2. The V gene's germline CDR1 is MNHNS and CDR2 SASEGT. Germline trimming cut 4 bases from V and 2 bases from J; bases unmatched to any gene: 11. The CDR3 is 17 amino acids. CDR3 in amino acids: CASSARYGGAPTDTQYF. The CDR3 region has the DNA TGTGCCAGCAGTGCACGATACGGGGGGGCCCCCACAGATACGCAGTATTTT.

The table lists this clone with a count of one. This chain joins TRBV5-1 and TRBJ2-1; tentative D call: TRBD1 (6 bases). CDR1 is SGHRS, CDR2 YFSETQ, per germline. With 1 base removed from V and 6 bases from J, the gap between germline ends came to 14 bases. There are 15 residues in the CDR3. CDR3 sequence reads: CASSLLGALGNEQFF. The CDR3 coding sequence is TGCGCCAGCAGCTTGTTGGGGGCCCTGGGCAATGAGCAGTTCTTC.

The chain couples TRBV27 to TRBJ1-1; TRBD1 agrees at 8 bases. Germline trimming cut 5 bases from V and 4 bases from J; bases unmatched to any gene: 0. Germline assignment: CDR1 MNHEY and CDR2 SMNVEV (reference sequence). The CDR3 has 12 residues. The CDR3, as DNA: TGTGCCAGCAGTACAGGGGGCACTGAAGCTTTCTTT. This gives the protein CASSTGGTEAFF.

This rearrangement joins TRBV27 to TRBJ2-7; 7 bases align to TRBD2. The ends lost 8 bases at V and 0 bases at J; junction bases unmatched: 10. The CDR3 covers 15 residues. Germline V CDR1 and CDR2: MNHEY, SMNVEV (reference sequence). The CDR3 nucleotides are TGTGCCAGCGCTCGGCTAGCGGTGAGCTCCTACGAGCAGTACGTC. Amino acid sequence: CASARLAVSSYEQYV.

This clone appeared a single time. This chain uses TRBV5-6 with TRBJ2-2; 9 bases align to TRBD2. The germline V gene has CDR1 SGHDT and CDR2 YYEEEE. With V trimmed by 0 bases and J by 5 bases, 5 bases remained unmatched. The CDR3 contains 16 residues. This CDR3 reads CASSLVSGGATGELFF. The CDR3 coding sequence is TGTGCCAGCAGCTTGGTTAGCGGGGGTGCGACCGGGGAGCTGTTTTTT.

The chain carries TRBV6-6 and TRBJ2-1; TRBD2 might be the D (5 bases). The CDR3 covers 13 residues. V gave up 2 bases and J gave up 7 bases, with 9 bases separating them. The germline V gene has CDR1 MNHNY and CDR2 SVGAGI (reference sequence). The CDR3 region has the DNA TGTGCCAGCAGTTACCCACTAGGAAATGAGCAGTTCTTC. Residues: CASSYPLGNEQFF.

Regarding this clone: The sample contains more than one DNA sequence encoding this CDR3. This rearrangement joins TRBV4-2 to TRBJ1-2; 10 bases agree with TRBD1. This CDR3 has 15 amino acids. CDR1 and CDR2 (germline): LGHNA, YNFKEQ. With 1 base clipped from V and 4 bases from J, the junction kept 3 bases outside the gene matches. CDR3 region: CASSQVGQGGYGYTF. The CDR3 coding sequence is TGTGCCAGCAGCCAAGTCGGACAGGGGGGCTATGGCTACACCTTC.

This clone was seen only a few times. The chain recombines TRBV2 with TRBJ2-2, with TRBD1 identical over 9 bases. Losses at the gene ends were 6 bases for V and 5 bases for J; bases not matched to a gene: 7. This CDR3 is 15 amino acids long. Germline CDR1 and CDR2: SNHLY and FYNNEI. Written as DNA, the CDR3 is TGTGCCAGCAGGGGACAGGGTCGGAGTACCGGGGAGCTGTTTTTT. Amino acids: CASRGQGRSTGELFF.

The chain combines TRBV10-3 with TRBJ2-2; tentatively, D is TRBD1 (5 bases). Trimming took off 2 bases at V and 0 bases at J, with 13 bases between the two ends. The CDR3 consists of 17 residues. Germline lookup yields CDR1 ENHRY and CDR2 SYGVKD. DNA of the CDR3: TGTGCCATCAGTGAGAGGGCAGGGTCTTCGAACACCGGGGAGCTGTTTTTT. This gives the protein CAISERAGSSNTGELFF.

V gene TRBV28 combines with J gene TRBJ1-2; 11 bases map to TRBD1. Germline V CDR1 and CDR2: MDHEN, SYDVKM. The V and J ends lost 5 bases and 7 bases, in that order; junction bases with no gene match: 12. This CDR3 has 16 residues. CDR3: CASSGALGQGVGGYTF. As DNA, the CDR3 is TGTGCCAGCAGTGGGGCCCTGGGACAGGGGGTAGGTGGCTACACCTTC.

This sequence joins TRBV30 and TRBJ1-1, with D possibly being TRBD1 (5 bases). The CDR3 consists of 14 residues. Germline V lookup: CDR1 GTSNPN, CDR2 SVGIG (reference sequence). V lost 3 bases and J lost 0, with 11 bases in between. The CDR3 region has the DNA TGTGCCTGGAGAAGTCGGGGGATGAACACTGAAGCTTTCTTT. Its translation: CAWRSRGMNTEAFF.

The chain links TRBV28 to TRBJ2-7, with 7 bases aligning to TRBD1. Trimming cost V 10 bases and J 2 bases; bases outside gene matches: 5. Germline-derived CDR1 and CDR2 are MDHEN and SYDVKM. CDR3 length: 12 amino acids. CDR3: CATTGVAYEQYV. The CDR3 DNA reads TGTGCCACTACAGGGGTGGCCTACGAGCAGTACGTC.

V is TRBV12-5 and J is TRBJ2-6; D is possibly TRBD1 (5 bases). Germline V lookup: CDR1 LGHNT, CDR2 FRNRAP. V lost 7 bases and J lost 3, with 7 bases in between. This CDR3 has 13 residues. The CDR3 region has the DNA TGTGCTAGTGACAGGCGTGGGGCCAACGTCCTGACTTTC. Amino acids: CASDRRGANVLTF.

This rearrangement joins TRBV28 to TRBJ1-1; tentative D call: TRBD1 (5 bases). The CDR3 loop spans 13 amino acids. The ends were cut back, 8 bases at V and 0 bases at J, with 10 bases in the middle. Germline CDR1 reads MDHEN; CDR2 reads SYDVKM. The CDR3 here is CASATVLNTEAFF. DNA for the CDR3: TGTGCCAGCGCGACAGTGTTGAACACTGAAGCTTTCTTT.

The V and J genes are TRBV29-1 and TRBJ2-1; D not resolved. Germline CDR1 reads SQVTM; CDR2 reads ANQGSEA. Trimming took off 4 bases at V and 12 bases at J, with 13 bases between the two ends. This CDR3 contains 11 residues. CDR3 loop: CSVVVAVGQFF. In DNA form, the CDR3 reads TGCAGCGTTGTGGTAGCCGTAGGGCAGTTCTTC.

The V call is TRBV7-3, the J call TRBJ2-3; TRBD2 matches 10 bases. Per germline, CDR1 SGHTA and CDR2 FQGTGA. V was clipped by 6 bases and J by 5 bases; unmatched bases: 5. This CDR3 spans 14 amino acids. CDR3 residues: CASSSGGRGDTQYF. CDR3 in DNA: TGTGCCAGCAGTAGCGGGGGGAGGGGAGATACGCAGTATTTT. Based on the CDR3 plus reference TRBV7-3 and TRBJ2-3, the full variable domain is GAGVSQTPSNKVTEKGKYVELRCDPISGHTALYWYRQSLGQGPEFLIYFQGTGAADDSGLPNDRFFAVRPEGSVSTLKIQRTERGDSAVYLCASSSGGRGDTQYFGPGTRLTVL.

For the CDR3, the DNA is TGTGCCAGCAGTGACGGGGGGGCCAACATCAATGAGCAGTTCTTC. It is translated as CASSDGGANINEQFF. V is TRBV6-4 and J is TRBJ2-1; a possible D gene is TRBD2 (7 bases). This CDR3 spans 15 amino acids. V was shortened by 2 bases and J by 6 bases, with 14 bases between the two germline ends. Germline V gene sequence: CDR1 MRHNA, CDR2 SNTAGT.

The gene calls are TRBV10-3 and TRBJ2-3; D is undetermined. V was trimmed by 0 bases and J by 4 bases, leaving 14 bases between them. The germline gives CDR1 ENHRY, CDR2 SYGVKD. This CDR3 is 16 amino acids long. The CDR3, as DNA: TGTGCCATCAGTGAGTCGAGGTTCCCCGAGGCAGATACGCAGTATTTT. It translates to CAISESRFPEADTQYF.

V usage is TRBV27 and J usage is TRBJ1-1, with D tentatively TRBD1 (5 bases). The CDR3 is made up of 14 amino acids. Trimming removed 4 bases at V and 4 bases at J, with 13 bases between. The germline V gene has CDR1 MNHEY and CDR2 SMNVEV (reference sequence). CDR3 amino acids: CASSSSRVGTEAFF. CDR3 sequence (DNA): TGTGCCAGCAGTTCCTCCAGGGTCGGCACTGAAGCTTTCTTT.

The chain joins TRBV28 to TRBJ1-2, with TRBD1 matching over 7 bases. Germline V gene lookup returns CDR1 MDHEN and CDR2 SYDVKM. V dropped 11 bases and J dropped 4; count of bases not matched to a gene: 13. The length of the CDR3 is 14 residues. CDR3 in DNA: TGTGCCTACTCGGGGGTACAGGGGAGCTATGGCTACACCTTC. Residues: CAYSGVQGSYGYTF.

This clone was observed a single time. The gene calls are TRBV6-5 and TRBJ2-7; the D gene is possibly TRBD1 (5 bases). The J call may be incorrect, as the DNA end agrees better with TRBJ2-5. This CDR3 contains 14 residues. CDR1 is MNHEY, CDR2 SVGAGI, per germline. The CDR3, as DNA: TGTGCCAGCAGGTGGGCTAGGGGCGTGGAGACCCAGTACTTC. Encoded protein: CASRWARGVETQYF.

V is TRBV15 and J is TRBJ1-6, with TRBD1 matching over 7 bases. Germline assignment: CDR1 LNHNV and CDR2 YYDKDF (reference sequence). The CDR3 is 21 amino acids. The junction had 14 bases not matched to a gene; V was cut back by 0 bases and J by 0 bases. CDR3 amino acids: CATSRDLRNRGLSSYNSPLHF. In nucleotides, the CDR3 is TGTGCCACCAGCAGAGATCTGAGAAACAGGGGACTGAGCTCCTATAATTCACCCCTCCACTTT. Full variable domain (remainder filled in from reference TRBV15 and TRBJ1-6): DAMVIQNPRYQVTQFGKPVTLSCSQTLNHNVMYWYQQKSSQAPKLLFHYYDKDFNNEADTPDNFQSRRPNTSFCFLDIRSPGLGDTAMYLCATSRDLRNRGLSSYNSPLHFGNGTRLTVT.

The chain carries TRBV6-1 and TRBJ1-5; tentatively, D is TRBD1 (5 bases). The CDR3 extends over 15 amino acids. From germline, CDR1 is MNHNS and CDR2 SASEGT. With 3 bases removed from V and 4 bases from J, the gap between germline ends came to 13 bases. The CDR3 coding sequence is TGTGCCAGCAGTGAGGGGGGAGGACCTAATCAGCCCCAGCATTTT. The encoded protein is CASSEGGGPNQPQHF.

V usage is TRBV13 and J usage is TRBJ2-7; tentative D call: TRBD2 (6 bases). The CDR3 loop spans 15 amino acids. From germline, CDR1 is PRHDT and CDR2 FYEKMQ (reference sequence). The germline V and J ends were trimmed by 5 bases and 5 bases, with 19 bases remaining between them. CDR3 sequence reads: CASSPRLGGIHEQYV. CDR3 in DNA: TGTGCCAGCAGCCCCCGTTTGGGCGGGATCCACGAGCAGTACGTC.

This sequence joins TRBV19 and TRBJ1-2, with TRBD1 matching 9 bases. Germline V gives CDR1 LNHDA, CDR2 SQIVND (reference sequence). This CDR3 has 14 amino acids. The V gene end was trimmed by 4 bases and the J gene end by 2 bases; junction bases not matched to a gene: 2. Here the CDR3 reads CASSRDRDNYGYTF. The CDR3 region has the DNA TGTGCCAGTAGTAGGGACAGGGACAACTATGGCTACACCTTC.

This clone has only one observation. This rearrangement joins TRBV28 to TRBJ2-5; D might be TRBD1 (5 bases). The CDR3 extends over 12 amino acids. V dropped 7 bases and J dropped 3 bases, with 9 bases sitting between them. Germline V gene sequence: CDR1 MDHEN, CDR2 SYDVKM. The CDR3 here is CASKRQKETQYF. In nucleotides, the CDR3 is TGTGCCAGCAAACGACAGAAAGAGACCCAGTACTTC. The full variable domain, completed using reference TRBV28 and TRBJ2-5, is DVKVTQSSRYLVKRTGEKVFLECVQDMDHENMFWYRQDPGLGLRLIYFSYDVKMKEKGDIPEGYSVSREKKERFSLILESASTNQTSMYLCASKRQKETQYFGPGTRLLVL.

This clone has just a few counts. CDR3 sequence reads: CASSPQLNTGELFF. The CDR3 bases are TGTGCCAGCAGCCCCCAGTTAAACACCGGGGAGCTGTTTTTT. The chain links TRBV9 to TRBJ2-2, with D hard to call. The CDR3 contains 14 residues. Germline assignment: CDR1 SGDLS and CDR2 YYNGEE. The V end lost 4 bases, the J end lost 2 bases, and 9 bases lay between the germline ends.

J is TRBJ2-2 and V is TRBV28; 13 bases are a match to TRBD2. The J segment lost 5 bases and the V segment lost 4 bases, leaving 7 bases of the junction unmatched. The CDR3 runs to 17 residues. The V gene's germline CDR1 is MDHEN and CDR2 SYDVKM. The CDR3 loop is CASSSPGLAGLTGELFF. The DNA of the CDR3 is TGTGCCAGCAGTTCTCCGGGACTAGCGGGATTAACCGGGGAGCTGTTTTTT.